The entry below gives a single T cell receptor (beta chain) sequence along with its context. Germline V gene data show CDR1 as GTSNPN and CDR2 as SVGIG (reference sequence). The CDR3 is 16 residues long. Deletions cut 5 bases from V and 4 bases from J, with 20 bases between. Using immunoSEQ multiplex PCR, the repertoire was profiled, and TCRdb retains in-frame clones only, with some absent. Here the sample spans just over 20,000 clones, 75% to 85% being singletons. These data originate in a study of OX40 agonist ivuxolimab in advanced cancers. V gene TRBV30 combines with J gene TRBJ2-2; D gene ambiguous. The clonotype comes from an adult with an advanced solid tumor such as melanoma, head and neck, liver or kidney cancer. This specimen was CD4+ or CD8+ T cells sorted from blood, taken in a trial of the OX40 agonist ivuxolimab. The CDR3 spells CAWSAQSRAATGELFF. CDR3 DNA: TGTGCCTGGTCCGCACAATCACGCGCCGCCACCGGGGAGCTGTTTTTT.